This T cell receptor (beta chain) is from a study of cytomegalovirus exposure and HLA in healthy donors (dated 2017 in TCRdb). Regarding the complete study: An earlier analysis of some 500 of the donors reported more than 250 Gb of sequence data and around 110 million unique TCR beta sequences from roughly 180 million T cells. Around 320 gigabases of sequencing data and 80 million or so unique TCR sequences were included in an early release covering about 600 HLA-typed donors. The genetic ancestry cluster associated with self-reported Caucasian donors included over 65% of the roughly 410 genotyped donors. The study was designed to test whether signatures of past pathogen exposure could be identified by cataloging public T cell receptors. The T cell repertoires of 666 subjects were profiled by immunosequencing and related to cytomegalovirus serostatus. Along with the approximately 650-subject first cohort, a separate validation cohort of over 90 different subjects was used. High-throughput TCR immunosequencing, statistical association of individual TCRs with disease status, and machine learning were combined to predict cytomegalovirus infection status. A later analysis re-analyzed previously published TCR beta repertoires from about 600 donors and added high-resolution HLA genotyping to study TCR occurrence patterns. Rather than drawing on any new phenotypic data, the later analysis identified candidate immune exposures from TCR beta sequences and the way those sequences occurred across donors. An earlier analysis of approximately 640 of the donors applied high-throughput TCR beta sequencing to assess whether each TCR beta V gene segment acted as functional or pseudogenic. Alongside the repertoire data, information on donor age, sex, ethnicity and CMV serostatus was compiled. Genome-wide SNP genotypes for about 65% of the 666 donors were used in a later genetic analysis, which treated that subset as a discovery cohort. Every repertoire in the discovery cohort had been generated on one and the same sequencing platform. HLA typing covered class I and class II loci at four-digit resolution. Typing coverage varied by locus: about 620-630 donors for A, B, C, DRB1 and DQB1; about 520 for DQA1; 600 to 610 for DPA1; more than 450 for DPB1. Several DR-DQ haplotypes were treated as single units for association and clustering because of strong linkage in the cohort. Among 300 to 500 genotyped donors of the cohort, an average of around 250,000 unique TCR beta nucleotide sequences was sequenced per donor, of which roughly 17% were non-productive.

Turning to this clone: Its antigen is not yet known.

Receptor amplification or capture employed the immunoSEQ multiplex PCR assay. For the multiplex PCR, a mixture combining 60 forward primers for TCR Vbeta segments and 13 reverse primers for TCR Jbeta segments was used. A multiplex PCR assay on genomic DNA amplified the CDR3 region of rearranged TCR beta genes. The amplified TCR beta libraries were sequenced on the Illumina HiSeq System as 87-base-pair reads. Under the source paper's analysis protocol: In a later analysis, about 80 million unique TCR beta chains were counted across the 500 to 700 repertoires, and roughly 10 million of these chains were shared by at least two donors. Raw reads were error-corrected and collapsed into unique sequences by a nearest-neighbor algorithm in which closely related sequences were merged to remove PCR and sequencing errors. To assign V, D and J gene segments, CDR3 sequences were aligned to IMGT reference sequences. For a sequence to be retained, a match of at least six nucleotides was required to both a V gene segment and a J gene segment. Rearrangements were called productive when the CDR3 lacked stop codons and stayed in frame with V and J; all others were non-productive. CDR3 was defined by IMGT convention, running from the second conserved V-encoded cysteine to the conserved J-encoded phenylalanine. The earlier analysis of about 640 of the donors excluded any sequence lacking an unambiguous match to a single V gene segment. An earlier analysis of 550 to 650 of the donors classified V segments as functional when productive rearrangements were above 56.7% and as segregating when the standard deviation between donors was above 5%. A statistical classification framework was built for diagnosing cytomegalovirus status from the catalog of TCR beta chain sequences. In a later analysis, V and J genes were assigned by comparing TCR nucleotide sequences against IMGT/GENE-DB human TR gene sequences. A later analysis assigned CDR3 sequences and most-parsimonious VDJ recombination scenarios with the TCRdist pipeline. In a later analysis, each TCR beta chain was defined by its CDR3 amino acid sequence together with its V-gene family, and reads lacking a unique V-gene family were excluded. As a way to deal with suspected cross-contamination and a sequencing artifact, a later analysis dropped nearly 600 nucleotide sequences that were highly shared and had low generation probability. In a later analysis, a clonal expansion index for each public chain was calculated from normalized within-repertoire ranks of inferred template counts. In a later analysis, generation probabilities were computed using a VDJ recombination model fitted to out-of-frame rearrangements, and the results were checked against IGoR. A later analysis scored TCR-TCR, TCR-HLA and TCR-CMV co-occurrence with hypergeometric tests, applying a repertoire-size bias correction to TCR pairs. False discovery rates were estimated in a later analysis by permuting HLA or CMV assignments 20 times. In a later analysis, co-occurring TCRs were grouped using DBSCAN, with TCRdist sequence similarity added in when clustering inside HLA-allele-positive subsets. For co-occurrence clustering, repertoires with fewer than 30,000 or more than 120,000 public chains were excluded, along with four to six repertoires with anomalous nucleotide sharing. As stored in TCRdb, this immuneACCESS dataset retains in-frame rearrangements with V and J assigned. A fraction of the clones does not appear; measured against another copy, unresolved V genes explain less than half of the discrepancy, and the remainder lacks a known reason. The D gene and trimming were derived from the DNA, and the V and J assignments and clone size from that table. This sample's table carries 130,000 or so clones. The top ten clones comprise around 2.2% of the sample.

Measured from the cysteine to the phenylalanine, the CDR3 is 21 residues long. Only the CDR3 part of the read is kept: 63 bases, read in frame from the first base. Between the V and J ends, shortened by 6 bases and 3 bases respectively, the junction contains 36 bases. CDR1 and CDR2 are read off the germline V gene as SGHRS and YFSETQ. What the research found in general, with its limitations: Roughly uniform sequencing depth across donors was assumed in presence/absence analyses, although this assumption may not hold. In a later analysis, several top co-occurrence clusters were reported to appear linked to parvovirus B19, influenza, CMV and Epstein-Barr virus. The classifier was reported to diagnose cytomegalovirus status with high specificity and sensitivity in both the original cohort and the validation cohort. In a later analysis, TCR association rates were found to vary across HLA loci, with the most associated TCRs seen for DRB1 alleles and the fewest for HLA-C alleles. In vitro tests confirmed that a few of the cytomegalovirus-associated TCR beta chains recognize cytomegalovirus antigens. A further reported finding was that TCR beta sequences accurately predicted the HLA-A and HLA-B alleles for most subjects in the first cohort. In a later analysis, HLA-associated TCR beta chains showed more clonal expansion and lower generation probabilities than non-associated chains that were equally common. According to a later genetic analysis, donors in an Asian-associated ancestry cluster had fewer N-insertions in productive TCRs than the approximately 610-donor mean. V-gene and J-gene trimming of TCR beta chains was associated with a missense DCLRE1C variant in a later genetic analysis, and the association was replicated in an independent cohort. While some public TCRs were present in many individuals, most TCR sequences turned up only very rarely across donors. It was suggested by the authors that the approach could potentially be generalized to other disease states and immunological phenotypes. Immune exposure information for the cohort was limited to CMV serostatus. Because counts were too low, 15 to 20 rarely observed V segments, including chromosome 9 orphons, were left out of the earlier analysis of 587 of the donors. A later analysis found that most CMV-associated TCR beta chains appeared HLA-restricted, with HLA associations seemingly driven largely by CMV exposure. A total of roughly 160 TCR beta chains were listed by the study as associated with cytomegalovirus. A group of highly shared sequence variants was considered likely to be a technical artifact of the sequencing pipeline. Because some donors lacked HLA typing at each locus, the association tests relied only on the typed subset. At a false discovery rate of 0.05, a later analysis linked around 15,000 TCR beta sequences to specific HLA alleles. Because the 87-base-pair reads could not distinguish some IMGT-functional V segments, including TRBV6-2 and TRBV6-3, those segments were excluded. This cohort had only TCR beta chains sequenced, and the lack of alpha or paired-chain data limited which features could be detected. When HLA alleles, especially DR and DQ, strongly co-occurred, attributing TCR associations to individual alleles was difficult. Correlated functional status among segregating V segments might be attributable to linkage disequilibrium, but an unknown experimental factor could not be ruled out. An earlier analysis of some 590 of the donors showed that most TCR beta V segments appeared in productive rearrangements either about 90% or about 30% of the time, which broadly matched IMGT annotations.

In total, approximately 610 healthy bone marrow donors made up the cohort. All cohort members were sampled while nominally healthy, although unrecorded immune exposures were likely present. The donor was CMV seronegative and belonged to the group of approximately 320 seronegative cohort members. Each donor provided a peripheral blood sample, and peripheral blood mononuclear cells were used for TCR beta sequencing. The Qiagen DNeasy Blood Extraction Kit was used to extract genomic DNA from the blood cell samples. The sample comprised PBMCs. The rearrangement joined TRBV5-1 to TRBJ1-1, with no confident D gene call. This TCR was sampled from a woman aged 18 to 35 in good health and CMV-seronegative. The CDR3 protein is CASTLAGTIDIPSIRDTEAFF. The sequence in DNA is TGCGCCAGCACCCTGGCGGGAACAATCGACATCCCCTCCATACGAGACACTGAAGCTTTCTTT.